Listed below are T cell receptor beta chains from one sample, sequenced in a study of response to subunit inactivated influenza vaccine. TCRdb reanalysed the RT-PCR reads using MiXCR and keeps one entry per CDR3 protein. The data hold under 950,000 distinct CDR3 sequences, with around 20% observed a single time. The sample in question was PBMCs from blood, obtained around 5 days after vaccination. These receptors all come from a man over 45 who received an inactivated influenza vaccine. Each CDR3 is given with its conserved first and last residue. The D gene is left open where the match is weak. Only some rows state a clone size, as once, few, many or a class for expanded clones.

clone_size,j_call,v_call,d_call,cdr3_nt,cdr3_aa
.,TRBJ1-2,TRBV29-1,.,TGCAGCGTTGAAGGGCAGGCATCAGTCTACACCTTC,CSVEGQASVYTF
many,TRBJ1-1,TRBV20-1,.,TGCAGTGCTAGGTCGCGTATGGGCAGCCTGAACACTGAAGCTTTCTTT,CSARSRMGSLNTEAFF
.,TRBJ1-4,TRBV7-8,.,TGTGCCAGCAGCCATCGGGACGGCGCTGAAAAACTGTTTTTT,CASSHRDGAEKLFF
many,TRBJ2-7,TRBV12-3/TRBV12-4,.,TGTGCCAGCAGTTTAGCGGGAGTCAACGAGCAGTACTTC,CASSLAGVNEQYF
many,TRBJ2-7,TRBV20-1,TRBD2,TGCAGTGCTGATGGACTAGCGGGAGAGCGTGAGCAGTACTTC,CSADGLAGEREQYF
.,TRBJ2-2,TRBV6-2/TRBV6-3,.,TGTGCCAGCAGCCCCCCTTTGACCACCGGGGAGCTGTTTTTT,CASSPPLTTGELFF
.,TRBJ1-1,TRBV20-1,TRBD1,TGCAGTGCCACCCCACAGGACAGGAGGTTAGGGGGCACTGAAGCTTTCTTT,CSATPQDRRLGGTEAFF
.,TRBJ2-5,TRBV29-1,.,TGCAGCGTTGGTCGGACCGGGGTCGAAAAAGAGACCCAGTACTTC,CSVGRTGVEKETQYF
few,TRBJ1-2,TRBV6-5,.,TGTGCCAGCAGTTACGGAGGGGTTAACTATGGCTACACCTTC,CASSYGGVNYGYTF
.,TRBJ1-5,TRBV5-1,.,TGCGCCAGCAGCTTGATGCCAGCTAGCAATCAGCCCCAGCATTTT,CASSLMPASNQPQHF
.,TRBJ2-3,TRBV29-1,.,TGCAGCGTTGATGGAACAGCCCCGAGCACAGATACGCAGTATTTT,CSVDGTAPSTDTQYF
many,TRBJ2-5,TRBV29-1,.,TGCAGCGTTGATAAGGCTCGGGGGCAAGAGACCCAGTACTTC,CSVDKARGQETQYF
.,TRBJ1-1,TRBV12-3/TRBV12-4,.,TGTGCCAGCAGTTTAGCGTACGGAAATGCTTTCTTT,CASSLAYGNAFF
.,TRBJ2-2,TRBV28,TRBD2,TGTGCCAGCAAAACCGGGACTAAACACACCGGGGAGCTGTTTTTT,CASKTGTKHTGELFF
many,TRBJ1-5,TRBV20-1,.,TGCAGTGCTAGGGAGATAAACAATCAGCCCCAGCATTTT,CSAREINNQPQHF
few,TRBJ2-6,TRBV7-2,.,TGTGCCAGCAGCTTAAGGCGCAGGTACCCCGTCCTGACTTTC,CASSLRRRYPVLTF
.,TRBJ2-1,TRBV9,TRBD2,TGTGCCAGCAGCGCCAGCGGGAGGTTTCTGAATGAGCAGTTCTTC,CASSASGRFLNEQFF
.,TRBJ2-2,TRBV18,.,TGTGCCAGCTCACCACCTGCGACTTCACCTTTTGGGGAGCTGTTTTTT,CASSPPATSPFGELFF
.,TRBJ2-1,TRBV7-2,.,TGTGCCAGCAGCGATAGACAGGCCTACAATGAGCAGTTCTTC,CASSDRQAYNEQFF
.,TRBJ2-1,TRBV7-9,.,TGTGCCAGCAGCTCCAGTCCGCCAGGTGAGCAGTTCTTC,CASSSSPPGEQFF
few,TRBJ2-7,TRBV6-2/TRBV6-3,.,TGTGCCAGCAGGAAGACAGGTCCCGAGCAGTACTTC,CASRKTGPEQYF
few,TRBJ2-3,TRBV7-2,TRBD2,TGTGCCAGCAGCCGACTAGCGGCCCCTAGCACAGATACGCAGTATTTT,CASSRLAAPSTDTQYF
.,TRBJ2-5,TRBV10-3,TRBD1,TGTGCCATCAGTGAGAGGACAGGTGGAAAGACCCAGTACTTC,CAISERTGGKTQYF
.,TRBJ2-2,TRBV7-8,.,TGTGCCAGCAGCTTAGCGGGGTCAGCCACCGGGGAGCTGTTTTTT,CASSLAGSATGELFF